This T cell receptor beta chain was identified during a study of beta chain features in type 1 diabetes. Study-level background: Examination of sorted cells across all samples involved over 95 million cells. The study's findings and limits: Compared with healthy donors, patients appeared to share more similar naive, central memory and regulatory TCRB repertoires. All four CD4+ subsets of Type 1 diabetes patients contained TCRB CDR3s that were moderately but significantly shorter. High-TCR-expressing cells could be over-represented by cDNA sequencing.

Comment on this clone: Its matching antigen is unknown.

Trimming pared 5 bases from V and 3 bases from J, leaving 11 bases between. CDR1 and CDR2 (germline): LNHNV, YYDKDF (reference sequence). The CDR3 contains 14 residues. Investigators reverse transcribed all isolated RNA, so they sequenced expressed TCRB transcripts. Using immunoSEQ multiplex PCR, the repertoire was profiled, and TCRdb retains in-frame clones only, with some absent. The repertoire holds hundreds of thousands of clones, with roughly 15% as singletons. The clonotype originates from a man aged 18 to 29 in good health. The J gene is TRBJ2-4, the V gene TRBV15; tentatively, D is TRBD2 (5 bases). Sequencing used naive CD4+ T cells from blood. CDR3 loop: CATSRDLDKNIQYF. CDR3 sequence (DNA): TGTGCCACCAGCCGGGATCTAGACAAAAACATTCAGTACTTC.